This TCR beta chain was obtained from a study of PD-1 blockade in mismatch repair-deficient tumors. This table comes from immunoSEQ multiplex PCR, and its TCRdb copy is limited to in-frame clones, with some not included. The sample holds some 100,000 clones; 65% to 85% are singletons and the top ten take roughly 6.2%. Mismatch repair deficiency was confirmed in all patients, by PCR or immunohistochemistry. The TCR-sequenced patients were a few responders to pembrolizumab. V shed 6 bases and J 7 bases; nucleotides not matched to a gene: 6. The CDR3 contains 14 residues. CDR1 SEHNR and CDR2 FQNEAQ come from the germline V gene (reference sequence).

The gene calls are TRBV7-9 and TRBJ2-1, with 10 bases lining up with TRBD2. This specimen consisted of peripheral blood, obtained 30 to 36 weeks after starting pembrolizumab. The origin of this receptor is an adult with mismatch repair-deficient cancer. CDR3 DNA sequence: TGTGCCAGCAGTCTAGCGGGAGTATCAAATGAGCAGTTCTTC. Its translation is CASSLAGVSNEQFF.